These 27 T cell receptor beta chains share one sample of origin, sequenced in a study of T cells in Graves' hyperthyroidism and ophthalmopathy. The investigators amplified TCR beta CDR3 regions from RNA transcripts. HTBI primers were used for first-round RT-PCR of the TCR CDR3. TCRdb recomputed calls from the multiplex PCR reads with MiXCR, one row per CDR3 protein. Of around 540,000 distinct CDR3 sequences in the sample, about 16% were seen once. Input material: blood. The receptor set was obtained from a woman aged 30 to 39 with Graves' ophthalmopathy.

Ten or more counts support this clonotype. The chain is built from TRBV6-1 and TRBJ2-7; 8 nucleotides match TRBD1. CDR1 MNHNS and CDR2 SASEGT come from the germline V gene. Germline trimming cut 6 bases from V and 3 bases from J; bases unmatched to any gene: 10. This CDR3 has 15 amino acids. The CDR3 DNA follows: TGTGCCAGCAGCTCCTCAGGGACAGGACACTACGAGCAGTACTTC. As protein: CASSSSGTGHYEQYF.

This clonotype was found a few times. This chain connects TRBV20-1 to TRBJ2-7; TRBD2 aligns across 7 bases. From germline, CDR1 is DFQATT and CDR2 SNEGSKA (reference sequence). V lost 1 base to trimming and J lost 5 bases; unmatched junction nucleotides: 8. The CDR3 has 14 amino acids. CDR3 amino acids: CSARVASGDHEQYF. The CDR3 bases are TGCAGTGCTAGAGTCGCTAGCGGAGACCACGAGCAGTACTTC.

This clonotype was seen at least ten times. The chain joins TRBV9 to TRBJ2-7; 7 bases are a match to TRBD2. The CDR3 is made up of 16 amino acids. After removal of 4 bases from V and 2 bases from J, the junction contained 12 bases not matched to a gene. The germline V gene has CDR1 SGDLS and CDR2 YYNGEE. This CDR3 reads CASSLRGGRGAYEQYF. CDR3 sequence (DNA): TGTGCCAGCAGCCTCCGAGGAGGTCGGGGGGCCTACGAGCAGTACTTC.

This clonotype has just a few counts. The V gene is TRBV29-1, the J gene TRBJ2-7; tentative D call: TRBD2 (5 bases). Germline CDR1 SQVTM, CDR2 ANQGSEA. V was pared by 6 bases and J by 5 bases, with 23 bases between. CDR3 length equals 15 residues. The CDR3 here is CSVEILAWGTNEQYF. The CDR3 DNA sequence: TGCAGCGTGGAAATTCTAGCTTGGGGTACTAACGAGCAGTACTTC.

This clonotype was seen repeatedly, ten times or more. CDR3 in DNA: TGTGCCAGCAGCCAGGACAGCACAGATACGCAGTATTTT. It translates to CASSQDSTDTQYF. The genes are TRBV3-1 and TRBJ2-3; D gene ambiguous. The germline gives CDR1 LGHDT, CDR2 YNNKEL (reference sequence). The CDR3 covers 13 residues. V was cut by 3 bases and J by 0 bases, with 4 bases left in between.

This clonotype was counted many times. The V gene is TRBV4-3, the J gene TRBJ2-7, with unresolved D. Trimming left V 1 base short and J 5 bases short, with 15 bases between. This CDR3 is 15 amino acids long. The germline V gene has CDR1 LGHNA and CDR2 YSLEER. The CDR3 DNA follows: TGCGCCAGCAGCCAAGCCGCGGCCGGGTTCAACGAGCAGTACTTC. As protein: CASSQAAAGFNEQYF.

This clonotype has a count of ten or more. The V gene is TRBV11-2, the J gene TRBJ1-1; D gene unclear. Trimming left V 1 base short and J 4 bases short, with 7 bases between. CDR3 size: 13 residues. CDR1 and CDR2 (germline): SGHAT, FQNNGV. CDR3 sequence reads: CASSLGSPTEAFF. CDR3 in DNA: TGTGCCAGCAGCTTAGGTAGTCCCACTGAAGCTTTCTTT.

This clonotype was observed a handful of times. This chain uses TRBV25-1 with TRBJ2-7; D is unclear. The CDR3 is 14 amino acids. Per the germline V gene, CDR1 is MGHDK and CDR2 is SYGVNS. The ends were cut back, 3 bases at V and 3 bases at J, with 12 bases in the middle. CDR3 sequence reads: CASSDRRQVYEQYF. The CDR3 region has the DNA TGTGCCAGCAGTGATCGTAGGCAAGTCTACGAGCAGTACTTC.

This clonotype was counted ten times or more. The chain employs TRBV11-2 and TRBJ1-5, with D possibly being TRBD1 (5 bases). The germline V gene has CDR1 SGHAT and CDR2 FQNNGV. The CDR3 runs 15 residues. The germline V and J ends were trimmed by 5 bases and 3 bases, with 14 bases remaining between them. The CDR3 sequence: CASSPGWGNNQPQHF. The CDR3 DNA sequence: TGTGCCAGCAGCCCCGGATGGGGGAACAATCAGCCCCAGCATTTT.

CDR3 residues: CASIEQPSSYNSPLHF. The CDR3, as DNA: TGTGCCAGCATAGAACAGCCGAGCTCCTATAATTCACCCCTCCACTTT. The chain links TRBV6-1 to TRBJ1-6, with D uncertain. Germline CDR1 and CDR2: MNHNS and SASEGT. V dropped 7 bases and J dropped 0 bases, with 13 bases sitting between them. The CDR3 has 16 amino acids.

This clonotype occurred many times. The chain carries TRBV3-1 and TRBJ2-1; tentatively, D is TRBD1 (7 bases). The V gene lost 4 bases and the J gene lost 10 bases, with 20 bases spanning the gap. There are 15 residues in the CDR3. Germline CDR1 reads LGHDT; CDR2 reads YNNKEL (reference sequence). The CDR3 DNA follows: TGTGCCAGCAGCCCCCGAATCAGGGGGAGGAGCGAGCAGTTCTTC. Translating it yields CASSPRIRGRSEQFF.

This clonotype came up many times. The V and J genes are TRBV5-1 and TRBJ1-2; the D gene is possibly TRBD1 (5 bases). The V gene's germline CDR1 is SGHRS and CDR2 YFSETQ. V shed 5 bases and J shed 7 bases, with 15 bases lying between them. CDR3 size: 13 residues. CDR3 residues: CASRDVADSGYTF. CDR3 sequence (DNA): TGCGCCAGCAGAGACGTGGCCGACAGTGGCTACACCTTC.

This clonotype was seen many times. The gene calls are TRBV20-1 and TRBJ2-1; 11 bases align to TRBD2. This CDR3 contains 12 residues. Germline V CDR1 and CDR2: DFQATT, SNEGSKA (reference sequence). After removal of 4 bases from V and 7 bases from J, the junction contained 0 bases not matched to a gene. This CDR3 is CSATSGRNEQFF. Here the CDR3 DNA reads TGCAGTGCTACTAGCGGGAGGAATGAGCAGTTCTTC.

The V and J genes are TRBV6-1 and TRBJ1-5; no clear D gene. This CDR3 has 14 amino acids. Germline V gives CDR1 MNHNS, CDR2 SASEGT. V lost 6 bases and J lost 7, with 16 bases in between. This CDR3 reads CASRPDPVEQPQHF. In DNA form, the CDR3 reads TGTGCCAGCAGGCCGGATCCCGTCGAGCAGCCCCAGCATTTT.

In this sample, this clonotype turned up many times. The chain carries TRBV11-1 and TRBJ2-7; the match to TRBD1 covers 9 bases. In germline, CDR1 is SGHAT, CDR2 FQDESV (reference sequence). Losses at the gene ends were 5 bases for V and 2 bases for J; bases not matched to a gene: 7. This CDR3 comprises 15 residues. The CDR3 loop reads CASSQYRGRTYEQYF. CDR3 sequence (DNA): TGTGCCAGCAGCCAGTACAGGGGGCGCACCTACGAGCAGTACTTC.

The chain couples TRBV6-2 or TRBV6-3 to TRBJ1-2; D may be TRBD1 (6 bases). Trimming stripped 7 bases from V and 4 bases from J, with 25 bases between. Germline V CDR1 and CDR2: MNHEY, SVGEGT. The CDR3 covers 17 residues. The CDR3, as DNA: TGTGCCAGCAAATCGGGACATTGGCCACTGCTAGGCTATGGCTACACCTTC. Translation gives CASKSGHWPLLGYGYTF.

The CDR3 is CASSQSSGRAYEQYF. The CDR3 DNA reads TGCGCCAGCAGCCAAAGTAGCGGGAGGGCCTACGAGCAGTACTTC. J is TRBJ2-7 and V is TRBV4-3, with 11 nucleotides matching TRBD2. V gave up 2 bases and J gave up 2 bases; unmatched junction bases: 2. The germline V gene has CDR1 LGHNA and CDR2 YSLEER. The CDR3 is 15 amino acids.

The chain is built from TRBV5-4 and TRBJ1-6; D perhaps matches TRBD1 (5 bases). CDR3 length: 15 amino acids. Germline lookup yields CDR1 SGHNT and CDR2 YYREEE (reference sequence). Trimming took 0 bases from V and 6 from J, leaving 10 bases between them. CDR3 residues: CASSLDRGLNSPLHF. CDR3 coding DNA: TGTGCCAGCAGCTTGGACCGGGGCCTTAATTCACCCCTCCACTTT.

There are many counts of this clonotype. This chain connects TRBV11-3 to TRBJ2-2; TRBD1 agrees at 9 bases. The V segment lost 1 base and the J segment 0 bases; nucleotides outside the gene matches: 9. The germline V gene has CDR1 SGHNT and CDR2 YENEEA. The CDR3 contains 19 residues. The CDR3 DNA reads TGTGCCAGCAGCTTAGTCCACAGGGGGCCAGCGCCGAACACCGGGGAGCTGTTTTTT. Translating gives CASSLVHRGPAPNTGELFF.

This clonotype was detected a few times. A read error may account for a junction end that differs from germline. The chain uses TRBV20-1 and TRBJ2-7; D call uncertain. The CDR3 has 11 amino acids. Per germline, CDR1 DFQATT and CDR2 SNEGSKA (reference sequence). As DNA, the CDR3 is TGCAGTGCTAGAGATCCCTACGGGCAGTACTTC. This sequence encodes CSARDPYGQYF.

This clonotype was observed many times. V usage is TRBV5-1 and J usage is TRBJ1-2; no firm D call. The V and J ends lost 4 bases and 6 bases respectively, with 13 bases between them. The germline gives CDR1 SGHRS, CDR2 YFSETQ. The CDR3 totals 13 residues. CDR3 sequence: CASSPHGDDGYTF. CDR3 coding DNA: TGCGCCAGCAGCCCCCACGGGGATGATGGCTACACCTTC.

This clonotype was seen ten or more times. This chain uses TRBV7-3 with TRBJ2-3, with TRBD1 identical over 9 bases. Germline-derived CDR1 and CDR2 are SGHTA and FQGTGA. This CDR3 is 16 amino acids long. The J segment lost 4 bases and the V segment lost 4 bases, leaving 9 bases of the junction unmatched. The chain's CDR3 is CASSSYKQGAADTQYF. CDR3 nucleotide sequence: TGTGCCAGCAGCTCCTATAAACAGGGGGCTGCAGATACGCAGTATTTT. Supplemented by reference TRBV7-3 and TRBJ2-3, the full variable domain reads GAGVSQTPSNKVTEKGKYVELRCDPISGHTALYWYRQSLGQGPEFLIYFQGTGAADDSGLPNDRFFAVRPEGSVSTLKIQRTERGDSAVYLCASSSYKQGAADTQYFGPGTRLTVL.

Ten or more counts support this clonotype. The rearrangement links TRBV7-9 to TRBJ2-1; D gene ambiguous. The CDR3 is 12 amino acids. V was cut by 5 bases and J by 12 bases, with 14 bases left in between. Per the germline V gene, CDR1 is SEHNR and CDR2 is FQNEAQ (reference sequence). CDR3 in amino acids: CASSLVAWRQFF. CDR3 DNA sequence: TGTGCCAGCAGCCTAGTGGCATGGAGGCAGTTCTTC.

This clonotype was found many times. The CDR3 DNA reads TGTGCCAGCATCCCAGGGGGCGCAAGGGGTGACACTGAAGCTTTCTTT. It specifies CASIPGGARGDTEAFF. This chain links TRBV28 with TRBJ1-1, with 8 bases lining up with TRBD1. From germline, CDR1 is MDHEN and CDR2 SYDVKM. The CDR3 has 16 amino acids. V trimming: 7 bases; J trimming: 3 bases; junction bases outside the gene matches: 13.

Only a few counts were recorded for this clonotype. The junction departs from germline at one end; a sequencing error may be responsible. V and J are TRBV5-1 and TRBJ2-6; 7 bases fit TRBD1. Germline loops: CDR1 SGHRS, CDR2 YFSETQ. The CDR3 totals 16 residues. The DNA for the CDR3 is TGCGCCAGCAGGTTGGGACAGATCTCTGGGGCCAACGTCCTGACTTTC. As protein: CASRLGQISGANVLTF.

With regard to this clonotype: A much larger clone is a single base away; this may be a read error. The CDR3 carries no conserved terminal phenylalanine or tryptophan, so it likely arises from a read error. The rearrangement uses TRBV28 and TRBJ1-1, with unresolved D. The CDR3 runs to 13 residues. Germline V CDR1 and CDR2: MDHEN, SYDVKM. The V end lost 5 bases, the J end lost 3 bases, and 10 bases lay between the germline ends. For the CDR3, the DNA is TGTGCCAGCAGTACCCCCGTATACACTGAAGCTTTCCTT. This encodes CASSTPVYTEAFL.

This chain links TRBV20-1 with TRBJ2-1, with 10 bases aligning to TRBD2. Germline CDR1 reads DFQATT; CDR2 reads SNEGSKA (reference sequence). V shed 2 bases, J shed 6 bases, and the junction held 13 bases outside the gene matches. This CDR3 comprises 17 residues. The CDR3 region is CSARFNPLAGASNEQFF. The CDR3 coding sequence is TGCAGTGCTAGATTCAATCCCCTAGCGGGAGCGAGCAATGAGCAGTTCTTC.